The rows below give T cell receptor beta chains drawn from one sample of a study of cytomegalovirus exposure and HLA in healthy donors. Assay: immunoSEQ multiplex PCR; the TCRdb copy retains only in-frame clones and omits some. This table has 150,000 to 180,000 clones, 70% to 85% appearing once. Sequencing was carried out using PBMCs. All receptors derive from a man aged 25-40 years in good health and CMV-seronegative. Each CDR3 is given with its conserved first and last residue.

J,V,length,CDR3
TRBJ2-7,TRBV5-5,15,CASSLTSGGASEQYF
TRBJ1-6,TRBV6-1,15,CASSEGEGANSPLHF
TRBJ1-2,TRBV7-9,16,CASSPTARQGDYGYTF
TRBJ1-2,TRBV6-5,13,CASSGTEKYGYPF
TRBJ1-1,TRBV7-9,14,CASSLSTGFTEAFF
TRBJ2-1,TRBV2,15,CASSERRGAPNEQFF
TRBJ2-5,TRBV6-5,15,CASSFPGQGGETQYF
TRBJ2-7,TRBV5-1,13,CATSPDRGYEQYF
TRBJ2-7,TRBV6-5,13,CASSYQGSYEQYF
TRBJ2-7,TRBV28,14,CASSLVAGTYEQYF
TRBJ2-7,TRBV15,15,CATSRDSGGAYEQYF
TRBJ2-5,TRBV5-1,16,CASSLQLAGKQETQYF
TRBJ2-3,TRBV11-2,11,CASSSSGSQYF
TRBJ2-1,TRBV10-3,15,CAISVYLASLNEQFF
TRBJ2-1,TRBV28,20,CASSSAGLAGGLSSYNEQFF
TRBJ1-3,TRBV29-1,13,CSALGSSGNTIYF
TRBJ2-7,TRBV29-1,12,CSAGWTGIEQYF
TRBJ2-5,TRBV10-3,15,CAISSTSGGDETQYF
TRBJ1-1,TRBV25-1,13,CASSLTGGTEAFF
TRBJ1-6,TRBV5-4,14,CASSPRQMGTPLHF
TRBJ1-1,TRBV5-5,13,CASSLEGATEAFF
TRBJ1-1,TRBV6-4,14,CASSDPQGGSEAFF
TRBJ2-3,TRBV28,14,CASSPRGPGDTQYF
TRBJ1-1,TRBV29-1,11,CSVAGQREAFF
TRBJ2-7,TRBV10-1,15,CASTKRGQGSYEQYF
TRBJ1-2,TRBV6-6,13,CASRGGKNYGYTF
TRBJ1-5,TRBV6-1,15,CASSEEGASNQPQHF
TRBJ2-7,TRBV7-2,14,CASSLGGEGYEQYF
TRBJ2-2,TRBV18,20,CASSPTGSTSGGPNTGELFF
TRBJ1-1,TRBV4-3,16,CASSLGQVIMNTEAFF
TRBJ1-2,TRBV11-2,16,CASSLSDTKVGYGYTF
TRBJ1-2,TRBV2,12,CASLGQNYGYTF
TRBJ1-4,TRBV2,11,CASSGDRQLFF
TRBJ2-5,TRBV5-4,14,CASRMDREMETQYF
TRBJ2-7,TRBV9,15,CASSVAAGYSYEQYF
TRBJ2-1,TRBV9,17,CASSVASGGTLYNEQFF